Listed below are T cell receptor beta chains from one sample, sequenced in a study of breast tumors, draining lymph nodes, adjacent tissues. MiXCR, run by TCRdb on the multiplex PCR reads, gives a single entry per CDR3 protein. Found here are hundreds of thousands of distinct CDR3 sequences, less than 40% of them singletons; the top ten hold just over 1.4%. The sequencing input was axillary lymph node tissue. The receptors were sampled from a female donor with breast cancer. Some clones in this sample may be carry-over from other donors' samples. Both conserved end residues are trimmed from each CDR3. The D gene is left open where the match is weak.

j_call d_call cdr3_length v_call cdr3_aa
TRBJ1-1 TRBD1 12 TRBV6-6 ASSYPPGQGEAF
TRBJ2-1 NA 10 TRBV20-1 SASPGPGEPF
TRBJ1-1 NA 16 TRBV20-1 SAVPLRVIPRENTEAF
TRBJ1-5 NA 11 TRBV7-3 ASSLKGKGFQH
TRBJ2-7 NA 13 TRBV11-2 ASSLRVNMVSERY
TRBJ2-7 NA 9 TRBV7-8 ASTANYEQY
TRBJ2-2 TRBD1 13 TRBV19 ASSASDRGTGELF
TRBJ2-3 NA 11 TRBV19 ASSIGASDTQY
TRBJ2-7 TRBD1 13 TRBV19 ASSRTGGTSYEQY
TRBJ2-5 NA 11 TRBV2 ASSKTPLETQY
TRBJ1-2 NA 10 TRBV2 ASSEGGDGYT
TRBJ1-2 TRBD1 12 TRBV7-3 ASSADRGIYGYT
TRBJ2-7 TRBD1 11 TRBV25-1 ASSETGGNEQY
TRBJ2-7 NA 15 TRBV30 AWSPPRGRRSSYEQY
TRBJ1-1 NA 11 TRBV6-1 ASSESRRVEAF
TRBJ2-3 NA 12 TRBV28 ASRLVRSTDTQY
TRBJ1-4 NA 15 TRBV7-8 ASSLVGLAGTNEKLF
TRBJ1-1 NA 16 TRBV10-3 AISESNPKREGNTEAF
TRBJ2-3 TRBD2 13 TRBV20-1 SAPTSGDITDTQY
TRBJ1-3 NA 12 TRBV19 ASSITPPGNTIY
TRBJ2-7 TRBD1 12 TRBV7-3 ASSWDRNPYEQY
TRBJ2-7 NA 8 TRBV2 ASRDGNKY
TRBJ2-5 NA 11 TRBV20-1 SARGVTQETQY
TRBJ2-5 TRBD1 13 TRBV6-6 ASSYLQGAQETQY
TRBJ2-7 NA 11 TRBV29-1 SVISGNTYEQY
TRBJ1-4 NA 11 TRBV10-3 AIRGGGDEKLF
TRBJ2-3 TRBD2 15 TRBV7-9 ASSPGRLAGRTDTQY
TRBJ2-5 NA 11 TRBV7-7 ASSLWGAETQY
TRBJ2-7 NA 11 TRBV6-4 APSPPKSYEQY
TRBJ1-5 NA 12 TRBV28 ASSFPTAYQPQH
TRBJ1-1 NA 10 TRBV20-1 SARGDGTEAF
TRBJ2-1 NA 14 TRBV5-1 ATSSRARGPDNEQF
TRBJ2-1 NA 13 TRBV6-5 ASSYTLAGYNEQF
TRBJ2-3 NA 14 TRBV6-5 ASSYSRGTSTDTQY
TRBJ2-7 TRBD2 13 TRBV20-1 SARDPSGSSIEQY
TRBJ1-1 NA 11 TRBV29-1 SAAAKMDTEAF
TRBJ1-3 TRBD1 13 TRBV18 ASSLGTASGNTIY
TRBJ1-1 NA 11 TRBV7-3 ASSATENTEAF
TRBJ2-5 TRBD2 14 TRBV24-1 ATSDPSGRGQETQY
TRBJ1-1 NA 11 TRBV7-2 ASSPQGYTEAF
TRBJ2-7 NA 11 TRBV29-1 SVRRGGEYEQY
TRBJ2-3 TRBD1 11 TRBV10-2 ASRGTGPPAQY
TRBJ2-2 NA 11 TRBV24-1 ATSDFVRGELF
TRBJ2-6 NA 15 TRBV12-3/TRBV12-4 ASSSGRGGFGANVLT
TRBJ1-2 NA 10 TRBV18 ASSPGGGGYT
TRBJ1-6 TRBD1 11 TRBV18 ASSPDRDSPLH
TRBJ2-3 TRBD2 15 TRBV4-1 ASSRLAGGWGTDTQY